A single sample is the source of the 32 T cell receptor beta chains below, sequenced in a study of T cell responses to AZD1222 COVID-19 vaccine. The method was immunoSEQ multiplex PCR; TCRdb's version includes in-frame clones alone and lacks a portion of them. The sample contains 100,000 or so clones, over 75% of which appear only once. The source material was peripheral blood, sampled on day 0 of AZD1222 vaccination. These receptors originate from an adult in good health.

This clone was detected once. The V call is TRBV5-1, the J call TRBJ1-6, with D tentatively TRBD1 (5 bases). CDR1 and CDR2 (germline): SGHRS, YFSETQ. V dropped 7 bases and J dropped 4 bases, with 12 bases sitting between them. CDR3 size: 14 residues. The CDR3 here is CASSRDGYNSPLHF. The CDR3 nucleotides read TGCGCCAGCTCCCGGGACGGGTATAATTCACCCCTCCACTTT.

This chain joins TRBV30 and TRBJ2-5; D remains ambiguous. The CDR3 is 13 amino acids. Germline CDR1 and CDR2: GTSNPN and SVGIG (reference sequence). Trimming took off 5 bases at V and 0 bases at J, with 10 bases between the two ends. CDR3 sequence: CAWDGRDQETQYF. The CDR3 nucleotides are TGTGCCTGGGACGGACGGGACCAAGAGACCCAGTACTTC.

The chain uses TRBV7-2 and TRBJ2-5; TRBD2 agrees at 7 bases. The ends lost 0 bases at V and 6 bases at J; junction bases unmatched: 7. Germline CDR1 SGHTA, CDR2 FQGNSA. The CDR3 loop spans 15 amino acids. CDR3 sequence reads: CASSLAGGPGQTQYF. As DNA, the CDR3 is TGTGCCAGCAGCTTAGCGGGAGGGCCGGGACAGACCCAGTACTTC.

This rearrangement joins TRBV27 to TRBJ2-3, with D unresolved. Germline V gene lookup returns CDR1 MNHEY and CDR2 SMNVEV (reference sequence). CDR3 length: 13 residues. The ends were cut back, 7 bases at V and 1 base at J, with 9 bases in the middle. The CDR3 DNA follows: TGTGCCAGCACCGGGTCCCGCACAGATACGCAGTATTTT. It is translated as CASTGSRTDTQYF.

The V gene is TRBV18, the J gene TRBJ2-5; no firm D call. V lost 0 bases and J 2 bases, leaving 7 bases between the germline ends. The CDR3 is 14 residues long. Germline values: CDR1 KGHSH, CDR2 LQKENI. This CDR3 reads CASSPPGIQETQYF. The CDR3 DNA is TGTGCCAGCTCACCACCAGGGATACAAGAGACCCAGTACTTC.

The CDR3 spells CASTGGWGNNEQFF. The CDR3 DNA reads as TGTGCCAGCACGGGAGGATGGGGGAACAATGAGCAGTTCTTC. V and J are TRBV28 and TRBJ2-1; 7 nucleotides align to TRBD2. V dropped 7 bases and J dropped 5; count of bases not matched to a gene: 8. The CDR3 sequence is 14 residues long. The germline CDR1 and CDR2 sequences are MDHEN and SYDVKM.

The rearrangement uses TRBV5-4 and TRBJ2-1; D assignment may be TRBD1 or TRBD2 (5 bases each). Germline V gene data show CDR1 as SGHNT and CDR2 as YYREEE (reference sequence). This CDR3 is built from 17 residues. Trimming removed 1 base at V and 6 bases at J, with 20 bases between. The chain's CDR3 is CASSLPPGQDFSNEQFF. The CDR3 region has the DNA TGTGCCAGCAGCTTGCCCCCAGGGCAGGACTTCTCCAATGAGCAGTTCTTC.

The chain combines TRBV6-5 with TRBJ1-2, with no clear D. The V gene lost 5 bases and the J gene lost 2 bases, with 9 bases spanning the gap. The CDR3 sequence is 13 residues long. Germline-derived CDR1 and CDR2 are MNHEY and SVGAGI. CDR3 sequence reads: CASSRLDNYGYTF. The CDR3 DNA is TGTGCCAGCAGTCGCCTTGACAACTATGGCTACACCTTC.

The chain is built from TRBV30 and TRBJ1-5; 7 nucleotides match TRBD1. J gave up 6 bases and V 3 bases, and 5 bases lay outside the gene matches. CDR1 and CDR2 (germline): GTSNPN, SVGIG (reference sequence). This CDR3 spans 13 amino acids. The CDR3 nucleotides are TGTGCCTGGAGCGCAGGGGGAGTTCAGCCCCAGCATTTT. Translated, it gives CAWSAGGVQPQHF. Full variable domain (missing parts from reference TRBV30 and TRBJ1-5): SQTIHQWPATLVQPVGSPLSLECTVEGTSNPNLYWYRQAAGRGLQLLFYSVGIGQISSEVPQNLSASRPQDRQFILSSKKLLLSDSGFYLCAWSAGGVQPQHFGDGTRLSIL.

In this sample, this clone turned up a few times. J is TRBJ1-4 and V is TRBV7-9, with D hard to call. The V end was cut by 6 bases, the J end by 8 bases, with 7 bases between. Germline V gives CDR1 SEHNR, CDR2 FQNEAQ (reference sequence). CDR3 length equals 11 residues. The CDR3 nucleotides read TGTGCCAGCAGGGTCGGGGAAAAACTGTTTTTT. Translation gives CASRVGEKLFF.

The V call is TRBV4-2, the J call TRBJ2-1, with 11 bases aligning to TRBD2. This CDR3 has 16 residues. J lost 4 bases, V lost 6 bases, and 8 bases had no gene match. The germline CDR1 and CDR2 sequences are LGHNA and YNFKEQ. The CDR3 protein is CASSQTTSGTYNEQFF. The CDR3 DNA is TGTGCCAGCAGTCAAACGACTAGCGGGACTTACAATGAGCAGTTCTTC.

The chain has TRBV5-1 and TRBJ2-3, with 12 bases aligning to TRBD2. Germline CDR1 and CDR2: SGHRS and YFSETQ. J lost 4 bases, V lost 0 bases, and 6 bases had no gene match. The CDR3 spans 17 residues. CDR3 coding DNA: TGCGCCAGCAGCTTGGAACTAGCGGGAGGAGGGCCAGATACGCAGTATTTT. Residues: CASSLELAGGGPDTQYF.

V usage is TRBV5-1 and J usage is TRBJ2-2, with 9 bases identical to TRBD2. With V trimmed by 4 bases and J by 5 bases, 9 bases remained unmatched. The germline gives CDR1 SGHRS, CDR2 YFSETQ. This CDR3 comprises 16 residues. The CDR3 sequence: CASSRLESGRTGELFF. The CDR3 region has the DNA TGCGCCAGCAGCCGGCTAGAAAGCGGGAGGACCGGGGAGCTGTTTTTT. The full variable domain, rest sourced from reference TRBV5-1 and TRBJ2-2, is KAGVTQTPRYLIKTRGQQVTLSCSPISGHRSVSWYQQTPGQGLQFLFEYFSETQRNKGNFPGRFSGRQFSNSRSEMNVSTLELGDSALYLCASSRLESGRTGELFFGEGSRLTVL.

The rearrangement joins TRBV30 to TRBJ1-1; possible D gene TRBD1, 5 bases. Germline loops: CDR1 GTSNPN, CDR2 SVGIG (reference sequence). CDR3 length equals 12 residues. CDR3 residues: CALTDRNTEAFF. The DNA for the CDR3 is TGTGCTTTGACAGATAGGAACACTGAAGCTTTCTTT.

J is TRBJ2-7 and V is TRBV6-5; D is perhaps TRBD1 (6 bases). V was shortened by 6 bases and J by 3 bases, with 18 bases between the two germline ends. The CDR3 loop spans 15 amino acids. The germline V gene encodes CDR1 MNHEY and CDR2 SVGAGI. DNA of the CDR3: TGTGCCAGCAGGGTAACACCGGGACACAACTACGAGCAGTACTTC. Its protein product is CASRVTPGHNYEQYF.

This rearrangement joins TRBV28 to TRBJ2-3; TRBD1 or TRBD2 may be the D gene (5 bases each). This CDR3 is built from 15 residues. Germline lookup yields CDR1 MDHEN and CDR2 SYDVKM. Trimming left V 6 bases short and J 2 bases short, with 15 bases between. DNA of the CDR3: TGTGCCAGCAGGGGACGGACGGGTTACACAGATACGCAGTATTTT. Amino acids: CASRGRTGYTDTQYF.

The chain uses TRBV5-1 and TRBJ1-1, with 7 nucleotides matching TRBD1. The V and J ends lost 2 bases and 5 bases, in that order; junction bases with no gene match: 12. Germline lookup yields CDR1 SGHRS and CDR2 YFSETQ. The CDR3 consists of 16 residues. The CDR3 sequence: CASSFTSGQGGTEAFF. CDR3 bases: TGCGCCAGCAGCTTTACCTCCGGGCAGGGGGGAACTGAAGCTTTCTTT.

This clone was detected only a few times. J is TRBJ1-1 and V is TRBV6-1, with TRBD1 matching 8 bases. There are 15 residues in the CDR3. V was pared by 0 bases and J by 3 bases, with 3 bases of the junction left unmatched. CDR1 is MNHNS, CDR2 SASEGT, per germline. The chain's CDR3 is CASSEATGEYTEAFF. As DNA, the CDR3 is TGTGCCAGCAGTGAAGCGACAGGGGAATACACTGAAGCTTTCTTT.

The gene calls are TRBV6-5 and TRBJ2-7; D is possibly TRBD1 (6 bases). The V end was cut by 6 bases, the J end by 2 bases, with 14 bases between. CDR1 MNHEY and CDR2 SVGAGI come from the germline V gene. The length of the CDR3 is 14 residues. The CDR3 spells CASSATGRTYEQYF. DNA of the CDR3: TGTGCCAGCAGCGCCACAGGGAGAACCTACGAGCAGTACTTC.

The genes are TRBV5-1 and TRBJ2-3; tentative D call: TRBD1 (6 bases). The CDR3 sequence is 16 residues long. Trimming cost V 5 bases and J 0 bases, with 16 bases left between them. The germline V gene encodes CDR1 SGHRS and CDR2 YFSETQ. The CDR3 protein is CASRPNTGSSTDTQYF. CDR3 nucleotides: TGCGCCAGCAGACCTAACACAGGGTCTAGCACAGATACGCAGTATTTT.

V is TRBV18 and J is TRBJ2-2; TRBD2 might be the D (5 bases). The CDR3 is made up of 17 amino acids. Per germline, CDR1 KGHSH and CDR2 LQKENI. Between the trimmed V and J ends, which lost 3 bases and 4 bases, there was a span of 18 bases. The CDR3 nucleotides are TGTGCCAGCTCACCCCGGCGGGCCCTCGAAGGCACCGGGGAGCTGTTTTTT. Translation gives CASSPRRALEGTGELFF.

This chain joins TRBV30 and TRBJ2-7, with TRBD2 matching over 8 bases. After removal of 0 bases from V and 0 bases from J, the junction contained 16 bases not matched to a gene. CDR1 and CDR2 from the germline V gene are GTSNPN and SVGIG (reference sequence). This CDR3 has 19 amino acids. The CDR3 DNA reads TGTGCCTGGAGTGTGTCTATTATTAAACGGGAGGGCGACTCCTACGAGCAGTACTTC. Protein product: CAWSVSIIKREGDSYEQYF.

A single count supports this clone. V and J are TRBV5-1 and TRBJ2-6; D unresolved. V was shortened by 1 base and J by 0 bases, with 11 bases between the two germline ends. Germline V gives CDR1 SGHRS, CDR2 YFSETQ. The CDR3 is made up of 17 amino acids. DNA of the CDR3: TGCGCCAGCAGCTTGATGGCAGCGAGCTCTGGGGCCAACGTCCTGACTTTC. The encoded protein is CASSLMAASSGANVLTF.

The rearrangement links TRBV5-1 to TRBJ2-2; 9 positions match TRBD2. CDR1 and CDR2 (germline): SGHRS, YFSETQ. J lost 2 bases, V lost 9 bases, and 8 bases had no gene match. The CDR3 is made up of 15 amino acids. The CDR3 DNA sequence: TGCGCCACCCAAGGAGCGGGAGGAAACACCGGGGAGCTGTTTTTT. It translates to CATQGAGGNTGELFF.

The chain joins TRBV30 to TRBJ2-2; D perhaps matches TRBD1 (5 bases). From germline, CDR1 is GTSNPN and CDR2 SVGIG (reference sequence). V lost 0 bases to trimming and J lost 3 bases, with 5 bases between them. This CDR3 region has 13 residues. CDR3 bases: TGTGCCTGGAGTGTAGGGGACACCGGGGAGCTGTTTTTT. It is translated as CAWSVGDTGELFF.

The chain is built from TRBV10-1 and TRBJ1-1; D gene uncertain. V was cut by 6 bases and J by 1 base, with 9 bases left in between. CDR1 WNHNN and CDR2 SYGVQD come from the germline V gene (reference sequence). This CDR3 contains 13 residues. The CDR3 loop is CASRPGRNTEAFF. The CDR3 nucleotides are TGCGCCAGCAGACCGGGGAGGAACACTGAAGCTTTCTTT.

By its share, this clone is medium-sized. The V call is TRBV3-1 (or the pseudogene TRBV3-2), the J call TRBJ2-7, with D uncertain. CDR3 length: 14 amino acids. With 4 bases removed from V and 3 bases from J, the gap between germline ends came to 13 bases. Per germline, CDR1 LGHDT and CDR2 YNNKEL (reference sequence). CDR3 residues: CASSPWGRGYEQYF. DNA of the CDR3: TGTGCCAGCAGCCCGTGGGGAAGAGGCTACGAGCAGTACTTC.

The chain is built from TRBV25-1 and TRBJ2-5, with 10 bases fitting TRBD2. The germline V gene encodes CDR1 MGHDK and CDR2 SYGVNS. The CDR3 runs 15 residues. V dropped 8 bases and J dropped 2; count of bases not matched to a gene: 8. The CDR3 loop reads CASHVAGGRQETQYF. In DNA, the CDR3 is TGTGCCAGCCACGTAGCGGGAGGTCGACAAGAGACCCAGTACTTC.

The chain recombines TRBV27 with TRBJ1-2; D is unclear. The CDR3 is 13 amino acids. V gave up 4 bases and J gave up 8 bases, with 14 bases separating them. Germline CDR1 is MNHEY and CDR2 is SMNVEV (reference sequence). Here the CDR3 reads CASSSRQRGGYTF. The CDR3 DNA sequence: TGTGCCAGCAGTTCCAGACAACGTGGCGGCTACACCTTC.

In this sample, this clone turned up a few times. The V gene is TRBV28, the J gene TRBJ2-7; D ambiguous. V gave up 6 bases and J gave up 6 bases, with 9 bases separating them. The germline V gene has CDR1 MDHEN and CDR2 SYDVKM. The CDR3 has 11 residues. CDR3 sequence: CASRGVREQYF. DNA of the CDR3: TGTGCCAGCAGAGGCGTACGCGAGCAGTACTTC.

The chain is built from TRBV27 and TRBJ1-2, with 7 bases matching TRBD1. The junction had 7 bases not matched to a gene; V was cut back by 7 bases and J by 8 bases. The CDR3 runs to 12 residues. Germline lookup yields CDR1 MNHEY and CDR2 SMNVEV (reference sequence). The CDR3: CASMKPDRGYTF. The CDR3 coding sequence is TGTGCCAGCATGAAGCCGGACAGGGGCTACACCTTC.

CDR3 DNA sequence: TGTGCCAGCAGCCACAGGATAGACGCGAACACCGGGGAGCTGTTTTTT. It encodes CASSHRIDANTGELFF. This chain links TRBV2 with TRBJ2-2; D is possibly TRBD1 (5 bases). This CDR3 is built from 16 residues. Trimming removed 6 bases from V and 0 bases from J, with 14 bases in between. Germline V CDR1 and CDR2: SNHLY, FYNNEI.